This T cell receptor beta chain was sequenced in a study of blood T cells in healthy people across ages (dated by TCRdb to about 2015). In the study overall: In model experiments, template switching captured roughly one uniquely barcoded TCR beta cDNA molecule for every two T cells. Donors were grouped into four age groups: young (average approximately 15 years), middle-aged (less than 40), aged (roughly 67) and long-lived (less than 85). Age-related changes in TCR beta repertoire diversity were measured in the study by deep sequencing normalized with unique cDNA molecular identifiers. To avoid experimental bias, donors of different ages were randomly spread across the sequencing lanes. Two additional independent replicas of 1 million unique cDNA reads from the same blood draw were analyzed for two donors (one aged 18 to 30 and one aged 80 or older). Broad study findings and their caveats: Because profiling used bulk unsorted PBMCs, naive and antigen-experienced compartments could not be compared conclusively. Compared with the aged group, the long-lived group had more naive CD4+ T cells, fewer expanded clones and increased TCR diversity, suggesting age selection. As age increased, observed TCR beta diversity per million T cells dropped in a roughly linear way, and a significant reduction was already evident by age around 41. Because the CMV infection status of the donors was unknown, age-related changes in expanded clonotypes may potentially have been confounded. A strong correlation was found between observed TCR beta diversity and the percentage of naive T cells measured by flow cytometry. Estimates of total diversity from one million sequenced T cells were regarded as lower bounds and underestimates.

Systemically healthy Caucasian individuals from Russia, 35 to 40 in total and aged about 6 to 95 years, were included as donors. Each donor gave ten milliliters of peripheral blood, drawn into EDTA-treated Vacutainer tubes. Ficoll-Paque density-gradient centrifugation was used to isolate PBMCs, with at least 6.5 million obtained per sample. Trizol reagent was used to extract total RNA from the PBMCs, yielding at least 5 micrograms per sample. The percentages of naive CD45RAhigh/CD27high T cells were determined by flow cytometry on a PBMC aliquot from every donor. The library was made by 5' RACE. Sequenced on an Illumina HiSeq 2500. A second roughly 7 to 11 cycle PCR used a sample-barcoded 5' primer and a J-beta primer mix. Each TCR beta cDNA molecule received a unique molecular identifier from a template-switch 5' adaptor carrying 12 random nucleotides. At least 2.5 million CDR3-containing paired-end reads were obtained from each sample. All of the RNA was converted into first-strand cDNA using the Mint cDNA synthesis kit, with a TRBC-specific oligonucleotide serving as the primer. Following uracil-DNA glycosylase treatment, all cDNA underwent a first 18-cycle PCR with the universal primers M1SS and BC2_uni_R. On the study's bioinformatics: For normalization, 1 million high-quality reads were randomly selected from each sample, with every read carrying a distinct molecular identifier. Reads with shared molecular identifiers were discarded instead of being binned into consensus sequences. MiTCR, set to a Q25 quality threshold and the strictest error-elimination algorithm, was used for CDR3 identification, clonotype clustering and error correction. A nonparametric unseen species model with Euler transformation was used to estimate lower-bound total TCR beta diversity. Using fastp at Q25 and MiXCR, TCRdb reprocessed the public reads and kept productive beta chains. Merged by CDR3 protein, the rows form single entries marked with the most common genes and DNA. Here the V and J calls rest on TCRdb's processing, not on the authors' analysis. A total of roughly 900,000 distinct CDR3 sequences appear in this sample, around 48% of them only once. Roughly 13% of the sample goes to the ten largest clones.

This clonotype was observed a handful of times. Its antigen has not been determined. No clone much larger than this one lies a single base away; base qualities are absent. The germline V gene (reference sequence) sets CDR1 to MNHEY and CDR2 to SMNVEV. The CDR3, from cysteine to phenylalanine, totals 16 residues. The only DNA kept is the CDR3, 48 bases in frame from the first base. Trimming removed 6 bases from V and 0 bases from J, leaving 14 bases between the germline ends. The TCR sequence derives from a man aged 30-40 years in good health. The chain was built from TRBV27 and TRBJ2-2; the D segment is perhaps TRBD1 or TRBD2, each sharing 5 matched bases. Input material: blood. The CDR3 protein is CASRSPGPPNTGELFF. Read as DNA, the sequence is TGTGCCAGCAGATCCCCGGGGCCCCCGAACACCGGGGAGCTGTTTTTT.